Listed here is a single T cell receptor (beta chain). Its antigen is still unknown. The CDR3 spans 17 residues. The V and J ends lost 5 bases and 0 bases, in that order; junction bases with no gene match: 11. Germline V gene data show CDR1 as SEHNR and CDR2 as FQNEAQ (reference sequence). This entry is derived from a study of cytomegalovirus exposure and HLA in healthy donors. The PCR had 60 Vbeta and 13 Jbeta primers. Assay used: immunoSEQ multiplex PCR; TCRdb lists only in-frame clones, some missing. This sample has around 220,000 clones, with about 75% found just once. Broader study findings: V- and J-gene trimming in TCR beta was tied to a missense DCLRE1C variant by an analysis performed later. Later on, an analysis showed TCR association rates differing by HLA locus, with DRB1 the most and HLA-C the fewest. CMV serostatus stood as the only immune exposure information on hand.

The receptor comes from a man between 18 and 29 years old in good health and CMV-seronegative. V is TRBV7-9 and J is TRBJ1-1, with 8 bases lining up with TRBD1. Sequencing was carried out using PBMCs. The CDR3 coding sequence is TGTGCCAGCAGCCAGCCGACAGGGGAAGCTATGAACACTGAAGCTTTCTTT. Amino acid sequence: CASSQPTGEAMNTEAFF. The variable domain in full, with the rest retrieved from reference TRBV7-9 and TRBJ1-1, is DTGVSQNPRHKITKRGQNVTFRCDPISEHNRLYWYRQTLGQGPEFLTYFQNEAQLEKSRLLSDRFSAERPKGSFSTLEIQRTEQGDSAMYLCASSQPTGEAMNTEAFFGQGTRLTVV.